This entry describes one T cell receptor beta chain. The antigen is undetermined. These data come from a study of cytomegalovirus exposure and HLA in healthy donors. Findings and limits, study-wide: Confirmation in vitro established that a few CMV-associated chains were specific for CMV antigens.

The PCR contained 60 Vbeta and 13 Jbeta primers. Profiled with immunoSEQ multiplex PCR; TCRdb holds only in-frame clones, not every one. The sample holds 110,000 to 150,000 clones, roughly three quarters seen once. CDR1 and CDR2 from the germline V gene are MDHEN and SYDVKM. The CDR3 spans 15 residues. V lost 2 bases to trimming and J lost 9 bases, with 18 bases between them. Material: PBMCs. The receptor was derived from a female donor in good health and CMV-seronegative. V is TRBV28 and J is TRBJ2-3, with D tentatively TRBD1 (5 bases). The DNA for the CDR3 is TGTGCCAGCAGTTTAGCCCTAAAACAGGCGATAACGCAGTATTTT. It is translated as CASSLALKQAITQYF.